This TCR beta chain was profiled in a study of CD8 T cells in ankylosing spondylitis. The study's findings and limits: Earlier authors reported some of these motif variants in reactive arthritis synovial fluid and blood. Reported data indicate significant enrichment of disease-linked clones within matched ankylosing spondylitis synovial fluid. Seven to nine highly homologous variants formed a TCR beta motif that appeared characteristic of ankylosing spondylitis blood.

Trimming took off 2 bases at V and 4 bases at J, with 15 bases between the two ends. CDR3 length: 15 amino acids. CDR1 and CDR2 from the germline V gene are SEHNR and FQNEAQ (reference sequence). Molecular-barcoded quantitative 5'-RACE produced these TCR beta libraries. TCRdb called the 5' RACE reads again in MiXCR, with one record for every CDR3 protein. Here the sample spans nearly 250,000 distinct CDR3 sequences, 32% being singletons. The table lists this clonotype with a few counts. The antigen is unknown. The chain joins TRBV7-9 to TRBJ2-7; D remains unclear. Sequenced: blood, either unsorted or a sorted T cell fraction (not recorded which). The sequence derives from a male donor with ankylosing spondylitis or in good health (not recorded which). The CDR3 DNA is TGTGCCAGCAGCTTACCAGATGGACGCACATACGAGCAGTACTTC. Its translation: CASSLPDGRTYEQYF. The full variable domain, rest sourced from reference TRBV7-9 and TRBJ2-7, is DTGVSQNPRHKITKRGQNVTFRCDPISEHNRLYWYRQTLGQGPEFLTYFQNEAQLEKSRLLSDRFSAERPKGSFSTLEIQRTEQGDSAMYLCASSLPDGRTYEQYFGPGTRLTVT.